This entry describes one T cell receptor beta chain. Its antigen remains unidentified. This may be a read error, as it is one base from a much larger clone. This entry comes from a study of T cells after yellow fever vaccination. Findings and caveats of the study: Few clonotypes appeared in both CD4 and CD8 compartments. Reappearing after the booster were most of the clones from primary vaccination (about 96% CD4, roughly 86% CD8).

The CDR3 has 13 residues. The germline V gene encodes CDR1 SGHTA and CDR2 FQGNSA. Trimming left V 9 bases short and J 4 bases short, with 14 bases between. For TCR, cDNA came from 5'RACE template switching, which added a universal primer site and UMIs. Via MiXCR, TCRdb re-called the 5' RACE reads, giving one row per CDR3 protein. The sample yields 300,000 or so distinct CDR3 sequences, around 7.3% seen once. The rearrangement uses TRBV7-2 and TRBJ2-3; D ambiguous. The TCR sequence derives from a man aged 18-30 years who received the YFV17D yellow fever vaccine. Source: PBMCs, taken 35 to 50 days after the first yellow fever vaccination. As DNA, the CDR3 is TGTGCCAGAAGCGTCAACCTGGCAGATACGCAGTATTTT. It yields the protein CARSVNLADTQYF. The full variable domain, in which reference TRBV7-2 and TRBJ2-3 provide the parts outside the CDR3, is GAGVSQSPSNKVTEKGKDVELRCDPISGHTALYWYRQSLGQGLEFLIYFQGNSAPDKSGLPSDRFSAERTGGSVSTLTIQRTQQEDSAVYLCARSVNLADTQYFGPGTRLTVL.